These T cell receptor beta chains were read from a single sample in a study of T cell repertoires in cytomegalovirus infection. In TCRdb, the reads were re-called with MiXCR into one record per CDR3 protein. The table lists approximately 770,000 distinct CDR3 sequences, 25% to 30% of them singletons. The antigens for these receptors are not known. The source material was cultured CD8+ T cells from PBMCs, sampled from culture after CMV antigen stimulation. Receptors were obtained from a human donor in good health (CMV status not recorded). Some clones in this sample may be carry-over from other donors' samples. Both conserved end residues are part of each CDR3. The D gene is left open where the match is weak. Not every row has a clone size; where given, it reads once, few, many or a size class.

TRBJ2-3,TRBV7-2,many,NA,TGTGCCAGCAGCTTAGGGGGCCGCACAGATACGCAGTATTTT,CASSLGGRTDTQYF
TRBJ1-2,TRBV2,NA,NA,TGTGCCAGCCTCGAGGGACGGCCAAGCTATGGCTACACCTTC,CASLEGRPSYGYTF
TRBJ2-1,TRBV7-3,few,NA,TGTGCCAGCAGCTTCCGATCGGGGGGCGGGCGCTACAATGAGCAGTTCTTC,CASSFRSGGGRYNEQFF
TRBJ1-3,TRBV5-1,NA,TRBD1,TGCGCCAGCAGCAGGACGGGACAGGGCTCTGGAAACACCATATATTTT,CASSRTGQGSGNTIYF
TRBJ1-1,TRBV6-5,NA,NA,TGTGCCAGCAGTTACTCTACAGGTTTGAAAGGCACTGAAGCTTTCTTT,CASSYSTGLKGTEAFF
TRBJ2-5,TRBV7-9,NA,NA,TGTGCCAGCAGCTTACCGCGGGCAGTCCAAGAGACCCAGTACTTC,CASSLPRAVQETQYF
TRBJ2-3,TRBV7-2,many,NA,TGTGCCAGCAGCTCGTTGGGCTTGGCCCCCGGGACAGATACGCAGTATTTT,CASSSLGLAPGTDTQYF
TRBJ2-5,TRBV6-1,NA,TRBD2,TGTGCCAGCAGTTTATACTTTAGCGGGGATCTCCAAGAGACCCAGTACTTC,CASSLYFSGDLQETQYF
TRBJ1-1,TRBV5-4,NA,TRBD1,TGTGCCAGTGGACAGGACACTGAAGCTTTCTTT,CASGQDTEAFF
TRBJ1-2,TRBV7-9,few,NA,TGTGCCAGCAGCTTAGGGGGGCTGACCGTTCCTTATGGCTACACCTTC,CASSLGGLTVPYGYTF
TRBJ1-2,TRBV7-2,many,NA,TGTGCCAGCAGCCGTACAGGTTCCTCAGTGGATGGCTACACCTTC,CASSRTGSSVDGYTF
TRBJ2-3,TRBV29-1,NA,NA,TGCAGCGTTGAGTCAGGGTACGATACGCAGTATTTT,CSVESGYDTQYF
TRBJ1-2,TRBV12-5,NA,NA,TGTGCTAGTGGTGACTGGAAACGATCGGACCAAGACTATGGCTACACCTTC,CASGDWKRSDQDYGYTF
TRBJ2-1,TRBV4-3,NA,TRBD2,TGCGCCAGCAGCCACGCCGGGACTACAAATGAGCAGTTCTTC,CASSHAGTTNEQFF
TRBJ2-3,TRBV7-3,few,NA,TGTGCCAGCAGCTTCTCTACGGGTCCTACTAGCACAGATACGCAGTATTTT,CASSFSTGPTSTDTQYF
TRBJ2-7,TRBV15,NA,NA,TGTGCCACCAGCAGAGATTGGGGAAACGAGCAGTACTTC,CATSRDWGNEQYF
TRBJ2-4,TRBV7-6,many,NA,TGTGCCAGCAGCTTAGGCACTGGGTCCTCCAAAAACATTCAGTACTTC,CASSLGTGSSKNIQYF
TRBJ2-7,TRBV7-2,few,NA,TGTGCCAGCAGCTTCGGCGGGAACTACGAGCAGTACTTC,CASSFGGNYEQYF
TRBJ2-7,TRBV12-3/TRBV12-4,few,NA,TGTGCCAGCAGCCACCCTTACGAGCAGTACTTC,CASSHPYEQYF
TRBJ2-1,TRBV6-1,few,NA,TGTGCCAGCAGTGAATCCGTACAGGGCCCCAATGAGCAGTTCTTC,CASSESVQGPNEQFF
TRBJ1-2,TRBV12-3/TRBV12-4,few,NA,TGTGCCAGCGGGGGGGGCGTCTATGGCTACACCTTC,CASGGGVYGYTF
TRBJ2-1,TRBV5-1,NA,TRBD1,TGCGCCAGCAGCGATCTGACAGGGAGTGTCTACAATGAGCAGTTCTTC,CASSDLTGSVYNEQFF
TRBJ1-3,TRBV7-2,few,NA,TGTGCCAGCAGCCCAGTCACAGGGAGACCTCTTGGAAACACCATATATTTT,CASSPVTGRPLGNTIYF
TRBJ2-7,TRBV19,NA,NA,TGTGCCAGTAGCCCGGTCAACACCTACAAGCAGTACTTC,CASSPVNTYKQYF
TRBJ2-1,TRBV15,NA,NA,TGTGCCACCAGCAGAGAGAGGGCCGCTTACAATGAGCAGTTCTTC,CATSRERAAYNEQFF
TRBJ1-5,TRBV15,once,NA,TGTGCCACCAGCAGAGGCCCCGGGGGCAATCAGCCCCAGCATTTT,CATSRGPGGNQPQHF
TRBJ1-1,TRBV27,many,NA,TGTGCCAGCAGCTTAGGTTCGAACACTGAAGCTTTCTTT,CASSLGSNTEAFF
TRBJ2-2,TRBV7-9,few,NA,TGTGCCAGCAGCTTCGAAGGGGCCGGGGAGCTGTTTTTT,CASSFEGAGELFF
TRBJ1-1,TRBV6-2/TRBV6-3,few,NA,TGTGCCAGCAGTTACCCCCCCAACGAAGCTTTCTTT,CASSYPPNEAFF
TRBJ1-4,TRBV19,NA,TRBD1,TGTGCCAGTACCGAAGACAGGGAAGTTACTAATGAAAAACTGTTTTTT,CASTEDREVTNEKLFF
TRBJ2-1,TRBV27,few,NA,TGTGCCAGCGGACAGTTTTACAATGAGCAGTTCTTC,CASGQFYNEQFF
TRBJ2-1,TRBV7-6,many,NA,TGTGCCAGCAGCCCTCAATCTGGGTTCAACAATGAGCAGTTCTTC,CASSPQSGFNNEQFF
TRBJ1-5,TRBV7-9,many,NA,TGCGCCAGCAGCTCAGGGCCCAATCAGCCCCAGCATTTT,CASSSGPNQPQHF
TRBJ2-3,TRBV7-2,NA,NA,TGTGCCAGCAGAGGGGGGGGGAGCACAGATACGCAGTATTTT,CASRGGGSTDTQYF
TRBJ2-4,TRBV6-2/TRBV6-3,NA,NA,TGTGCCAGCAGTTACGGGCTAGCCTTAGCCAAAAACATTCAGTACTTC,CASSYGLALAKNIQYF
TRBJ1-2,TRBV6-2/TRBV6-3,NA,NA,TGTGCCAGCACCATCACAAATCCATCCTATGGCTACACCTTC,CASTITNPSYGYTF
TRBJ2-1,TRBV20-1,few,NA,TGCAGTGCTAGAGTCCTGGGCGACAATGAGCAGTTCTTC,CSARVLGDNEQFF
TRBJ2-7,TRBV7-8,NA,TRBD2,TGTGCCAGCAGCGCGACTAGCGGGGGCTTGAGCTCCTACGAGCAGTACTTC,CASSATSGGLSSYEQYF
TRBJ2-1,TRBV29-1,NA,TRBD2,TGCAGCGTTGAGGAGCGGGGGGGGGACAATGAGCAGTTCTTC,CSVEERGGDNEQFF
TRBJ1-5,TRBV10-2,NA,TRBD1,TGCGCCAGCGGGACAGGGGGACGTTTTAGTGGCAATCAGCCCCAGCATTTT,CASGTGGRFSGNQPQHF
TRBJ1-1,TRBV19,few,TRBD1,TGTGCCAGTAGACACAGGGGGCGATGGACTGAAGCTTTCTTT,CASRHRGRWTEAFF
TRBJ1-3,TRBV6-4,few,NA,TGTGCCAGCAGTGTACTCAATGAACCTGGAAACACCATATATTTT,CASSVLNEPGNTIYF
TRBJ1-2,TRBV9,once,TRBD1,TGTGCCAGCAGCGTAGAAGACAGGGCGGCCTATGGCTACACCTTC,CASSVEDRAAYGYTF
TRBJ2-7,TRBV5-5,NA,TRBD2,TGTGCCAGCAGCCGGGAGGGGGGAACCACCTCCTACGAGCAGTACTTC,CASSREGGTTSYEQYF
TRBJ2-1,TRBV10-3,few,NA,TGTGCCATCAGTCCGACAGAAACCAGCTCCTACAATGAGCAGTTCTTC,CAISPTETSSYNEQFF
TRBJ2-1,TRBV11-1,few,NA,TGTGCCACCTGTAGGGGAGCGCCTACCTTCAATGAGCAGTTCTTC,CATCRGAPTFNEQFF
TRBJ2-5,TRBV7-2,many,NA,TGTGCCAGCAGCTTAAAGGCTAGAACGGGGGGCCCTCAAGAGACCCAGTACTTC,CASSLKARTGGPQETQYF
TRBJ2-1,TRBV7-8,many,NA,TGTGCCAGCACCCCCCCCGGTCCCAACAATGAGCAGTTCTTC,CASTPPGPNNEQFF
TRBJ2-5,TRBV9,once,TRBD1,TGTGCCAGCAGCGGGGACAGGGCAAAAGAGACCCAGTACTTC,CASSGDRAKETQYF
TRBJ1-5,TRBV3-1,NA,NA,TGTGCCAGCAGCCCGGGGGGGCTAGGGGCAGATCAGCCCCAGCATTTT,CASSPGGLGADQPQHF
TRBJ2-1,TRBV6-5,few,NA,TGTGCCAGCAGTTACTTGACAGTCCCCCCCGAGCAGTTCTTC,CASSYLTVPPEQFF
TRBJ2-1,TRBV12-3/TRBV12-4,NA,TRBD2,TGTGCCAGCACCCTAGCGGGGGGAATCAATGAGCAGTTCTTC,CASTLAGGINEQFF
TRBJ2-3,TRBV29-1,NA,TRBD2,TGCAGCGTTGAACTCCCGGGACTAGCGGGTTTGGATACGCAGTATTTT,CSVELPGLAGLDTQYF
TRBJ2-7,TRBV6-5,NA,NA,TGTGCCAGCAGTTACGCGCTGACGGGGTCCTACGAGCAGTACTTC,CASSYALTGSYEQYF